This T cell receptor (beta chain) originates from a study of shared clonotypes between healthy human individuals. Study at large: Those who served as donors were a couple of women and three men between the ages of 18 and 49.

Study observations and caveats: Across a handful of donors, naive CD4 shared roughly 5%, naive CD8 around 3.5%, memory CD4 over 2%, memory CD8 about 0.4%. Relative to clonotypes present in all four donors, those not shared had lower generation probabilities.

Each cell subset's genomic DNA was divided evenly among several immunoSEQ plates. The data were produced by immunoSEQ multiplex PCR, yet TCRdb's version contains in-frame clones alone and is incomplete. The data hold about 1 million clones, with approximately 70% observed a single time. Of note for this clone: The antigen remains undetermined.

The CDR3 length is 15 residues. V was trimmed by 5 bases and J by 1 base, leaving 14 bases between them. The germline gives CDR1 SQVTM, CDR2 ANQGSEA. This receptor was obtained from a man between 18 and 29 years old in good health. Material: memory CD4+ T cells sorted from blood. Subset reported: CD45RA-negative fraction. The rearrangement uses TRBV29-1 and TRBJ2-2, with D possibly TRBD1 on 6 matching bases. Here the CDR3 DNA reads TGCAGCGTTTACAGCGACAGGCGGAACACCGGGGAGCTGTTTTTT. Residues: CSVYSDRRNTGELFF.